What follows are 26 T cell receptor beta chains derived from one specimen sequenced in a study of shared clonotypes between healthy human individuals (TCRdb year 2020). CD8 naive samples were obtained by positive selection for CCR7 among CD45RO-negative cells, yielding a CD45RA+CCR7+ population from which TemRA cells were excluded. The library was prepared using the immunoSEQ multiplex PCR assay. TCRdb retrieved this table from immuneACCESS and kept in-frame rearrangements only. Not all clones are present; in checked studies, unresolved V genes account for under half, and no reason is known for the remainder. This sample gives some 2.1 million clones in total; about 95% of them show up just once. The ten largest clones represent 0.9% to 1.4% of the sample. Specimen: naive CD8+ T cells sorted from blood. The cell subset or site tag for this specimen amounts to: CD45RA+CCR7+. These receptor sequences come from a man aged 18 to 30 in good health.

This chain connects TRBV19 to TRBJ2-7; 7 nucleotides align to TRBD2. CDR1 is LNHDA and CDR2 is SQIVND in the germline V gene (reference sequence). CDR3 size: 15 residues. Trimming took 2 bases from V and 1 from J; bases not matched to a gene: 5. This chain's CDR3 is CASSIYLADSYEQYF. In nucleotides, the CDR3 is TGTGCCAGTAGTATATATCTAGCGGATTCCTACGAGCAGTACTTC.

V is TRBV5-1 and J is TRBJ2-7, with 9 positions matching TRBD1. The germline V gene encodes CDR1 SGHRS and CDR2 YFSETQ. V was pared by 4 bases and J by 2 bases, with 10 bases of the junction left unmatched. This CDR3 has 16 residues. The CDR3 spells CASSTGQGLYTYEQYF. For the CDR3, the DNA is TGCGCCAGCAGCACAGGACAGGGGCTGTACACCTACGAGCAGTACTTC.

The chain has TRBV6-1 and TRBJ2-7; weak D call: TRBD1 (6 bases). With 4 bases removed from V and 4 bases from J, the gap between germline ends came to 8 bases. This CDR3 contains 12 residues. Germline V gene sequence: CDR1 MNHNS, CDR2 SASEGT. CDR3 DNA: TGTGCCAGCAGTGTTCAGGGGTACGAGCAGTACTTC. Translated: CASSVQGYEQYF.

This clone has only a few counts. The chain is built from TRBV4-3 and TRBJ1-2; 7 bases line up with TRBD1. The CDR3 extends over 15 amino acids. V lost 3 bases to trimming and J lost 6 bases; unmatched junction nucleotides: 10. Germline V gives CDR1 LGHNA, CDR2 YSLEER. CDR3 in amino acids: CASSQADREADGYTF. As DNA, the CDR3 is TGCGCCAGCAGCCAGGCCGACAGGGAAGCGGATGGCTACACCTTC.

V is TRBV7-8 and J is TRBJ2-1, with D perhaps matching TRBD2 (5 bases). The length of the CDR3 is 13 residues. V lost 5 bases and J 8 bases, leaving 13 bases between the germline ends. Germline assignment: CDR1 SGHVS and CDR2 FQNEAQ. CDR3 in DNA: TGTGCCAGCAGCGATACAAACGGGGATGAGCAGTTCTTC. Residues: CASSDTNGDEQFF.

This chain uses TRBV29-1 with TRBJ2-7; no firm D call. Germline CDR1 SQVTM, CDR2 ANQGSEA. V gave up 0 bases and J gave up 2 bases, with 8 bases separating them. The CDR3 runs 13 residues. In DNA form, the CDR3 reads TGCAGCGTTGAAGATGGCGGTACCTACGAGCAGTACTTC. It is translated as CSVEDGGTYEQYF.

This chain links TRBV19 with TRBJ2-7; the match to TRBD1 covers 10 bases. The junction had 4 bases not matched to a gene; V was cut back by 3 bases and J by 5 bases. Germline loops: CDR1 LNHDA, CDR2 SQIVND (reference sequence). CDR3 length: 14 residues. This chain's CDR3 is CASSMVGQGDEQYF. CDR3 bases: TGTGCCAGTAGTATGGTAGGACAGGGGGACGAGCAGTACTTC.

CDR3: CASSYVGVIGGELFF. In nucleotides, the CDR3 is TGTGCCAGCAGTTACGTCGGCGTCATAGGCGGGGAGCTGTTTTTT. The chain joins TRBV6-5 to TRBJ2-2; D is unclear. The germline CDR1 and CDR2 sequences are MNHEY and SVGAGI. V lost 2 bases and J 7 bases, leaving 14 bases between the germline ends. The CDR3 spans 15 residues.

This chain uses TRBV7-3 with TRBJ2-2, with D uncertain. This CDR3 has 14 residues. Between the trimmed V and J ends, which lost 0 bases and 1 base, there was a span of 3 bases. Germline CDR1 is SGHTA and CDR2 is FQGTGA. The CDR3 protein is CASSLTGNTGELFF. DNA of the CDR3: TGTGCCAGCAGCTTAACGGGGAACACCGGGGAGCTGTTTTTT.

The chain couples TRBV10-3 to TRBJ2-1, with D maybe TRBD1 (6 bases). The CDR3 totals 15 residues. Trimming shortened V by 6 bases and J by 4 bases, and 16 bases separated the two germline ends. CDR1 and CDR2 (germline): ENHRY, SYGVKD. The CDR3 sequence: CAISQGAGEYNEQFF. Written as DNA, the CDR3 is TGTGCCATCAGCCAAGGGGCAGGGGAATACAATGAGCAGTTCTTC.

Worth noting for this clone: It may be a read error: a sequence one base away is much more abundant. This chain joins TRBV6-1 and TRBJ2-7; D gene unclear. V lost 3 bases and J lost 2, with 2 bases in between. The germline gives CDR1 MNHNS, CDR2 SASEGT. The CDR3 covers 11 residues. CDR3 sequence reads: CASSDPYEQYF. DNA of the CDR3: TGTGCCAGCAGTGACCCCTACGAGCAGTACTTC.

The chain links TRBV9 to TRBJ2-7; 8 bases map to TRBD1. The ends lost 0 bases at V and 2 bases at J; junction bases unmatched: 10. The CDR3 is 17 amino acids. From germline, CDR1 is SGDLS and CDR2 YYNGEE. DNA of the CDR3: TGTGCCAGCAGCGTAGACTCGGTCGGGACAGGAGCCTACGAGCAGTACTTC. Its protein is CASSVDSVGTGAYEQYF.

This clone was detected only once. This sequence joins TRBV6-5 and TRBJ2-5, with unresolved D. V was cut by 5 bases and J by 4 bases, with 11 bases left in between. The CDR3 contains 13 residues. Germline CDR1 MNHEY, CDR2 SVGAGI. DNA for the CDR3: TGTGCCAGCAGTGTACACGGTGGAGAGACCCAGTACTTC. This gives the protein CASSVHGGETQYF.

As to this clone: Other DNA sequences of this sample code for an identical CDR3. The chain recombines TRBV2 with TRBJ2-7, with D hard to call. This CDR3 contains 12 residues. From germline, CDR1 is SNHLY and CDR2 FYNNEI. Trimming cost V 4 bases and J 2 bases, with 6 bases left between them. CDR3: CASSGQTYEQYF. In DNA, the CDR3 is TGTGCCAGCAGTGGACAAACCTACGAGCAGTACTTC.

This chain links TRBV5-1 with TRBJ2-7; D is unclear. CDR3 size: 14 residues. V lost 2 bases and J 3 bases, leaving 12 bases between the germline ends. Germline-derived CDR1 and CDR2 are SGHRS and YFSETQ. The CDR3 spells CASSFGDRFYEQYF. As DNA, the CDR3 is TGCGCCAGCAGCTTTGGAGACCGGTTCTACGAGCAGTACTTC.

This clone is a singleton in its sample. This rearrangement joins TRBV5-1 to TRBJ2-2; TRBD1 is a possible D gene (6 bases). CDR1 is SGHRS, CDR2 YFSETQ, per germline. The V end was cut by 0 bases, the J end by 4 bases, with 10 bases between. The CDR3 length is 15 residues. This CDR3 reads CASSLVTGSTGELFF. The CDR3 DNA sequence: TGCGCCAGCAGCTTGGTAACAGGGTCCACCGGGGAGCTGTTTTTT.

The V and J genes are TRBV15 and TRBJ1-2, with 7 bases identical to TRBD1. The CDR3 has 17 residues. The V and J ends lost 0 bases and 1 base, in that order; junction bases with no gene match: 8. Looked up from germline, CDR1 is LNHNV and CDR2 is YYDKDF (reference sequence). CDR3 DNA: TGTGCCACCAGCAGAGATTTATTGGGACAGAGTAACTATGGCTACACCTTC. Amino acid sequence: CATSRDLLGQSNYGYTF.

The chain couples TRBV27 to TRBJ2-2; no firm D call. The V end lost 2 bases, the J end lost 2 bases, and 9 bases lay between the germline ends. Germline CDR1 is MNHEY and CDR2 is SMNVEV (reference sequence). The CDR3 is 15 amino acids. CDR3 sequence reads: CASSLESPNTGELFF. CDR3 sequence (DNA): TGTGCCAGCAGTTTAGAGTCACCCAACACCGGGGAGCTGTTTTTT.

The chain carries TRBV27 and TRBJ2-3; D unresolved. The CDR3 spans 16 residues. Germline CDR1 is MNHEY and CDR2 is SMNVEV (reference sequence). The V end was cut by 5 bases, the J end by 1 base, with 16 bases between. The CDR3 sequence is CASSPIVVAGTDTQYF. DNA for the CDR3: TGTGCCAGCAGTCCTATAGTGGTCGCCGGCACAGATACGCAGTATTTT.

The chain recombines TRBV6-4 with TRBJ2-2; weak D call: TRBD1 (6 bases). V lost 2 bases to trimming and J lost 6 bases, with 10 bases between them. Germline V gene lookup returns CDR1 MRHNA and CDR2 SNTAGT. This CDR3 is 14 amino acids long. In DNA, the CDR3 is TGTGCCAGCAGTGACACAGGGTTCTCCGGGGAGCTGTTTTTT. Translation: CASSDTGFSGELFF.

In DNA form, the CDR3 reads TGTGCCAGCAGTTACGGTCCAGCCCCACAAGAGACCCAGTACTTC. Its protein is CASSYGPAPQETQYF. V is TRBV6-5 and J is TRBJ2-5; D gene uncertain. This CDR3 region has 15 residues. Trimming took 2 bases from V and 2 from J, leaving 12 bases between them. The germline V gene encodes CDR1 MNHEY and CDR2 SVGAGI.

The CDR3 sequence is CASSADSSYEQYF. The CDR3 nucleotides read TGTGCCAGCAGTGCGGACTCCTCCTACGAGCAGTACTTC. This chain links TRBV27 with TRBJ2-7; maybe TRBD2 (5 bases). Trimming pared 5 bases from V and 0 bases from J, leaving 8 bases between. CDR3 size: 13 residues. CDR1 is MNHEY, CDR2 SMNVEV, per germline (reference sequence).

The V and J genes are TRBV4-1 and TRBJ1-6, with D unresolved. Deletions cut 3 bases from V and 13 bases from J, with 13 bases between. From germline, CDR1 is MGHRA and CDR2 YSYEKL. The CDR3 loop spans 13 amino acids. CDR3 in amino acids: CASSHEDSWPLHF. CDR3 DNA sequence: TGCGCCAGCAGCCATGAGGATAGCTGGCCCCTCCACTTT.

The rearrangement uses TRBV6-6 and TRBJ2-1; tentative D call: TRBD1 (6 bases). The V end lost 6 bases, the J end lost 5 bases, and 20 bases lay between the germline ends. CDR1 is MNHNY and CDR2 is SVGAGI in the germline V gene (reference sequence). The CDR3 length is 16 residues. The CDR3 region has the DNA TGTGCCAGCAGCCGACTCCGACAGGCCGCCGACAATGAGCAGTTCTTC. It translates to CASSRLRQAADNEQFF.

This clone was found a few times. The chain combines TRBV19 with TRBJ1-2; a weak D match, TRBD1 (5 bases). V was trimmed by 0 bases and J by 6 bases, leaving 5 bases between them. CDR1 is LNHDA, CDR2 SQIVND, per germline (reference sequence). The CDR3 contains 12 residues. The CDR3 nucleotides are TGTGCCAGTAGTATAGAACAGGATGGCTACACCTTC. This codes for CASSIEQDGYTF.

The CDR3 DNA is TGTGCCAGCAGTACTCGGGACAGGGTCTCCTACGAGCAGTACTTC. This codes for CASSTRDRVSYEQYF. V is TRBV27 and J is TRBJ2-7; 9 positions agree with TRBD1. The germline V gene encodes CDR1 MNHEY and CDR2 SMNVEV (reference sequence). Trimming removed 5 bases from V and 0 bases from J; junction bases left unmatched: 5. The CDR3 consists of 15 residues.